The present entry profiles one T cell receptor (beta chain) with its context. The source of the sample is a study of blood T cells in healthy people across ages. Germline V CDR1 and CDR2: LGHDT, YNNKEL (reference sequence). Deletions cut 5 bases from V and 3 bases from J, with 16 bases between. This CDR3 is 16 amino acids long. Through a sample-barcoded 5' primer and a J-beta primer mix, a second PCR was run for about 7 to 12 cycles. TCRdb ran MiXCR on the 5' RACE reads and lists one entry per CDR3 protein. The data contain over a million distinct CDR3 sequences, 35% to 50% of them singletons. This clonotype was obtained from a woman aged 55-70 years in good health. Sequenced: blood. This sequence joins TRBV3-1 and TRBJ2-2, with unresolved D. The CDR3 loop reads CASSSRRPQDTGELFF. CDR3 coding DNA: TGTGCCAGCAGCTCGCGACGTCCCCAAGACACCGGGGAGCTGTTTTTT.